A single sample gave rise to the 23 T cell receptor beta chains below, sequenced in a study of regulatory T cells in long-lasting Graves disease. Time point here: persistent/refractory GD, antithyroid drugs over 5 years with positive TRAb. The TCR library used RNA extracted from PBMCs. According to the study, TCR beta libraries were built with iRepertoire HTBI primers and CDR3-region Arm-PCR. TCRdb called the multiplex PCR reads again in MiXCR, with one record for every CDR3 protein. The data contain 300,000 to 350,000 distinct CDR3 sequences, 15% to 20% of them singletons. Here the sequenced sample was peripheral blood mononuclear cells (PBMCs), taken when the disease was refractory, from a patient treated with antithyroid drugs. The receptors here all came from a female donor with Graves disease.

This clonotype has a handful of counts. This chain uses TRBV29-1 with TRBJ2-6; D is unclear. The ends were cut back, 3 bases at V and 0 bases at J, with 3 bases in the middle. Germline assignment: CDR1 SQVTM and CDR2 ANQGSEA. This CDR3 has 13 residues. CDR3 sequence: CSVDRSGANVLTF. CDR3 bases: TGCAGCGTTGATCGCTCTGGGGCCAACGTCCTGACTTTC.

This chain uses TRBV12-3 or TRBV12-4 with TRBJ1-1; 8 nucleotides agree with TRBD1. Germline trimming cut 5 bases from V and 7 bases from J; bases unmatched to any gene: 6. This CDR3 has 13 residues. DNA for the CDR3: TGTGCCAGCAGTAGGACAGGGCTCGGTGAAGCTTTCTTT. Protein: CASSRTGLGEAFF.

This clonotype came up many times. The chain has TRBV12-3 or TRBV12-4 and TRBJ1-5; possibly TRBD1 for D (6 bases). With 6 bases removed from V and 7 bases from J, the gap between germline ends came to 13 bases. The CDR3 extends over 13 amino acids. CDR3 residues: CASSLRGEQPQHF. DNA of the CDR3: TGTGCCAGCAGCCTCAGGGGAGAGCAGCCCCAGCATTTT.

This clonotype was counted at least ten times. The gene calls are TRBV6-1 and TRBJ2-7; perhaps TRBD1 as D (6 bases). CDR3 length: 14 amino acids. Germline CDR1 is MNHNS and CDR2 is SASEGT. Trimming shortened V by 5 bases and J by 3 bases, and 14 bases separated the two germline ends. The CDR3: CASSPHGDNYEQYF. The DNA for the CDR3 is TGTGCCAGCAGTCCTCATGGGGACAACTACGAGCAGTACTTC.

A note on this clonotype: This may be a read error, as it is one base from a much larger clone. The V gene is TRBV6-5, the J gene TRBJ2-5; 7 bases line up with TRBD1. CDR3 length: 15 residues. The V and J ends lost 2 bases and 2 bases, in that order; junction bases with no gene match: 5. Germline V gene data show CDR1 as MNHEY and CDR2 as SVGAGI. The CDR3 reads CASSYRGRGQETQYF. In DNA, the CDR3 is TGTGCCAGCAGTTACAGAGGCAGGGGGCAAGAGACCCAGTACTTC.

Only a few counts were recorded for this clonotype. V usage is TRBV18 and J usage is TRBJ1-1; possibly TRBD1 for D (6 bases). The germline V gene has CDR1 KGHSH and CDR2 LQKENI. V was pared by 2 bases and J by 10 bases, with 11 bases between. CDR3 length: 12 residues. The CDR3 sequence is CASSPAGEVAFF. For the CDR3, the DNA is TGTGCCAGCTCACCAGCAGGGGAAGTAGCTTTCTTT. The full variable domain, completed using reference TRBV18 and TRBJ1-1, is NAGVMQNPRHLVRRRGQEARLRCSPMKGHSHVYWYRQLPEEGLKFMVYLQKENIIDESGMPKERFSAEFPKEGPSILRIQQVVRGDSAAYFCASSPAGEVAFFGQGTRLTVV.

In this sample, this clonotype turned up many times. The chain recombines TRBV5-1 with TRBJ1-4, with a weak D call TRBD1 (5 bases). The CDR3 has 14 amino acids. V was pared by 8 bases and J by 0 bases, with 11 bases between. Per the germline V gene, CDR1 is SGHRS and CDR2 is YFSETQ. CDR3 region: CASRGDATNEKLFF. CDR3 sequence (DNA): TGCGCCAGTCGGGGCGATGCAACTAATGAAAAACTGTTTTTT.

This clonotype came up a few times. The rearrangement uses TRBV6-1 and TRBJ1-5; D perhaps matches TRBD1 (5 bases). Germline V gene sequence: CDR1 MNHNS, CDR2 SASEGT. There are 11 residues in the CDR3. The V end was cut by 8 bases, the J end by 5 bases, with 7 bases between. CDR3: CASGGDQPQHF. The CDR3 nucleotides are TGTGCCAGCGGGGGAGATCAGCCCCAGCATTTT.

This clonotype has a handful of counts. This sequence joins TRBV7-9 and TRBJ2-6; D gene unclear. Germline CDR1 and CDR2: SEHNR and FQNEAQ (reference sequence). V lost 7 bases and J 10 bases, leaving 5 bases between the germline ends. The CDR3 has 10 amino acids. This CDR3 is CASTPNVLTF. The CDR3 region has the DNA TGTGCCAGCACTCCGAACGTCCTGACTTTC. Full variable domain (rest looked up from reference TRBV7-9 and TRBJ2-6): DTGVSQNPRHKITKRGQNVTFRCDPISEHNRLYWYRQTLGQGPEFLTYFQNEAQLEKSRLLSDRFSAERPKGSFSTLEIQRTEQGDSAMYLCASTPNVLTFGAGSRLTVL.

This clonotype was recorded a few times. Here the CDR3 reads CASRKQGDHEQFF. The CDR3 DNA is TGTGCCAGCAGAAAACAGGGGGACCATGAGCAGTTCTTC. The chain couples TRBV6-1 to TRBJ2-1, with 8 bases matching TRBD1. J gave up 8 bases and V 6 bases, and 6 bases lay outside the gene matches. Germline assignment: CDR1 MNHNS and CDR2 SASEGT. This CDR3 has 13 amino acids.

The sample holds many counts of this clonotype. The chain links TRBV27 to TRBJ1-6; maybe TRBD1 (5 bases). The CDR3 has 15 residues. V lost 5 bases, J lost 3 bases, and 11 bases lay in between. CDR1 is MNHEY, CDR2 SMNVEV, per germline (reference sequence). This chain's CDR3 is CASSQEGRYNSPLHF. The CDR3 bases are TGTGCCAGCAGTCAGGAGGGACGCTATAATTCACCCCTCCACTTT.

At least ten counts were recorded for this clonotype. V is TRBV30 and J is TRBJ1-2; D remains ambiguous. Germline CDR1 reads GTSNPN; CDR2 reads SVGIG (reference sequence). The CDR3 runs to 12 residues. The ends were cut back, 4 bases at V and 8 bases at J, with 14 bases in the middle. The CDR3 region has the DNA TGTGCCTGGACCTTGGTGGGGAGCGGCTACACCTTC. Translation gives CAWTLVGSGYTF.

This clonotype was counted at least ten times. This sequence joins TRBV29-1 and TRBJ1-1, with D possibly TRBD1 on 5 matching bases. Germline V gene lookup returns CDR1 SQVTM and CDR2 ANQGSEA. The CDR3 is 14 residues long. V shed 6 bases and J shed 2 bases, with 16 bases lying between them. This CDR3 reads CSVRPFDSNTEAFF. The CDR3 DNA follows: TGCAGCGTCCGCCCTTTTGACAGTAACACTGAAGCTTTCTTT. The entire variable domain, with the rest obtained from reference TRBV29-1 and TRBJ1-1, is as follows: SAVISQKPSRDICQRGTSLTIQCQVDSQVTMMFWYRQQPGQSLTLIATANQGSEATYESGFVIDKFPISRPNLTFSTLTVSNMSPEDSSIYLCSVRPFDSNTEAFFGQGTRLTVV.

Concerning this clonotype itself: One end of the junction fails to match germline, which may point to a read error. The rearrangement joins TRBV20-1 to TRBJ2-6; D remains ambiguous. Germline loops: CDR1 DFQATT, CDR2 SNEGSKA (reference sequence). The CDR3 extends over 17 amino acids. CDR3 DNA sequence: TGCAGTGCTAGAGATAAAAACCGATACTCTGAGGCCAACGTCCTGACTTTC. Amino acids: CSARDKNRYSEANVLTF.

This clonotype was seen a handful of times. The V gene is TRBV5-5, the J gene TRBJ1-5, with TRBD1 matching 7 bases. CDR3 length equals 14 residues. V was clipped by 4 bases and J by 4 bases; unmatched bases: 5. Germline values: CDR1 SGHKS, CDR2 YYEKEE (reference sequence). The CDR3 spells CASSPDRSNQPQHF. CDR3 DNA sequence: TGTGCCAGCAGCCCGGACAGGTCGAATCAGCCCCAGCATTTT.

This clonotype was detected many times. The chain carries TRBV11-2 and TRBJ1-5; D unresolved. CDR3 size: 13 residues. V was shortened by 5 bases and J by 6 bases, with 11 bases between the two germline ends. The germline V gene encodes CDR1 SGHAT and CDR2 FQNNGV. The CDR3 sequence: CASSLSRTQPQHF. The DNA for the CDR3 is TGTGCCAGCAGCCTCAGTCGGACTCAGCCCCAGCATTTT.

This clonotype was recorded many times. The chain employs TRBV10-3 and TRBJ1-6, with 11 positions matching TRBD1. CDR3 length equals 14 residues. Germline V gives CDR1 ENHRY, CDR2 SYGVKD. V trimming: 6 bases; J trimming: 10 bases; junction bases outside the gene matches: 5. Written as DNA, the CDR3 is TGTGCCATCAGCGGGACAGGGGGACCGTCACCCCTCCACTTT. It codes for CAISGTGGPSPLHF.

This clonotype was counted only a few times. The chain carries TRBV9 and TRBJ2-7, with 7 bases aligning to TRBD2. The CDR3 extends over 15 amino acids. Losses at the gene ends were 0 bases for V and 3 bases for J; bases not matched to a gene: 6. Germline CDR1 SGDLS, CDR2 YYNGEE. In DNA form, the CDR3 reads TGTGCCAGCAGCGTAGGTGCGGGACTATACTACGAGCAGTACTTC. Protein sequence: CASSVGAGLYYEQYF.

A few counts support this clonotype. The chain carries TRBV6-1 and TRBJ1-6; D perhaps matches TRBD1 (6 bases). Germline-derived CDR1 and CDR2 are MNHNS and SASEGT. Deletions cut 11 bases from V and 4 bases from J, with 21 bases between. This CDR3 region has 16 residues. The DNA of the CDR3 is TGTGCCTGCACAGCCGACAGGCAGAATTATAATTCACCCCTCCACTTT. Translated, it gives CACTADRQNYNSPLHF.

This clonotype was found many times. CDR3 DNA sequence: TGTGCCAGCAGTCCCCAGGGGACCGAGGAACATCAGCCCCAGCATTTT. Translation: CASSPQGTEEHQPQHF. The chain is built from TRBV27 and TRBJ1-5, with D possibly being TRBD1 (6 bases). The germline V gene has CDR1 MNHEY and CDR2 SMNVEV (reference sequence). The length of the CDR3 is 16 residues. V dropped 5 bases and J dropped 5 bases, with 19 bases sitting between them.

This clonotype was picked up many times. The rearrangement uses TRBV29-1 and TRBJ1-2; D gene ambiguous. The CDR3 totals 12 residues. The V end lost 0 bases, the J end lost 8 bases, and 10 bases lay between the germline ends. CDR1 is SQVTM, CDR2 ANQGSEA, per germline. The CDR3 bases are TGCAGCGTTGAAGATGAAGGATACGGCTACACCTTC. Amino acids: CSVEDEGYGYTF.

The chain employs TRBV4-3 and TRBJ1-2; no clear D. Trimming left V 11 bases short and J 2 bases short, with 18 bases between. This CDR3 contains 14 residues. Germline-derived CDR1 and CDR2 are LGHNA and YSLEER. This chain's CDR3 is CAGISRRRNYGYTF. The DNA of the CDR3 is TGCGCCGGCATTTCGAGGCGAAGAAACTATGGCTACACCTTC.

In its sample, this clonotype was seen many times. The chain uses TRBV11-3 and TRBJ1-3, with 7 bases aligning to TRBD1. CDR1 and CDR2 from the germline V gene are SGHNT and YENEEA. The V and J ends lost 5 bases and 0 bases, in that order; junction bases with no gene match: 7. The CDR3 runs to 16 residues. The CDR3 sequence is CASSTSGTVSGNTIYF. DNA of the CDR3: TGTGCCAGCAGCACCTCGGGGACAGTCTCTGGAAACACCATATATTTT.